The TCR beta chain under discussion was sequenced for a study of cytomegalovirus exposure and HLA in healthy donors. PCR amplification relied on 60 Vbeta primers (plus 13 Jbeta primers). The assay was immunoSEQ multiplex PCR, and TCRdb's table has in-frame clones only and misses some. The profile shows about 150,000 clones, around nine tenths of them singletons. V shed 6 bases and J 3 bases; nucleotides not matched to a gene: 10. Germline CDR1 reads MNHNS; CDR2 reads SASEGT. The CDR3 has 15 amino acids. The sample comprised PBMCs. This clonotype was sampled from a woman aged 25 to 39 in good health and CMV-seronegative. The V call is TRBV6-1, the J call TRBJ1-2; the match to TRBD1 covers 7 bases. CDR3 residues: CASSGGTAPDYGYTF. DNA of the CDR3: TGTGCCAGCAGCGGCGGGACAGCGCCGGACTATGGCTACACCTTC.